A single sample is the source of the 7 T cell receptor beta chains below, sequenced in a study of tissue T cells after allogeneic stem cell transplantation. Time point denoted: mouse harvest day 14 after allogeneic transplant. Each mouse received 10^7 T-cell-depleted marrow cells plus 10^6 splenic CD5+ T cells by tail vein. The data were produced by immunoSEQ multiplex PCR, yet TCRdb's version contains in-frame clones alone and is incomplete. The table shows roughly 2,200 clones, with 51% occurring only once. Sequencing was done on a sample of lymph node tissue. The receptors originated from a female BALB/c mouse given C57BL/6 T cells with graft-versus-host disease after an allogeneic hematopoietic cell transplant.

As for this clone: Mouse gene names apply. The read comes to an end 1 residue before the CDR3 does, leaving the germline J gene to fill in the end. The rearrangement joins TRBV26 to TRBJ1-2; no clear D. Germline values: CDR1 KGHPV, CDR2 FQNQEV (reference sequence). The V end lost 4 bases, the J end lost 0 bases, and 3 bases lay between the germline ends. This CDR3 contains 12 residues. CDR3 protein: CASSRTNSDYTF. The part of the CDR3 DNA that was read is TGTGCCAGCAGTCGGACAAACTCCGACTACACC.

With respect to this clone: Gene labels here are mouse ones. The DNA ends 1 residue before the CDR3 does, and the rest of the CDR3 is filled in from the germline J gene. The chain couples TRBV12-2 to TRBJ2-5; D is perhaps TRBD2 (6 bases). This CDR3 has 15 residues. Trimming cost V 2 bases and J 1 base, with 12 bases left between them. Germline assignment: CDR1 SGHLS and CDR2 HYDKME. CDR3 DNA, as far as it was read: TGTGCCAGCTCTCCCTGGGACTTCGACCAAGACACCCAGTAC. It specifies CASSPWDFDQDTQY. The CDR3 in its entirety is CASSPWDFDQDTQYF.

This clone has more than one count but fewer than ten. Mouse names are used for the genes. The sequenced fragment ends 1 residue before the CDR3 boundary, so the rest is inferred from the germline J gene. The rearrangement joins TRBV29 to TRBJ1-1; perhaps TRBD1 as D (5 bases). The CDR3 runs 13 residues. Trimming stripped 4 bases from V and 0 bases from J, with 6 bases between. Germline CDR1 is MSHET and CDR2 is SYDVDS. The covered CDR3 bases are TGTGCTAGCAGTTCGGGACAGAACACAGAAGTCTTC. Translated, it gives CASSSGQNTEVF. The whole CDR3 sequence is CASSSGQNTEVFF.

As to this clone: The genes and germline here are from mouse. The read gets to within 1 residue of the CDR3 end, and the germline J gene fills in the rest. This chain connects TRBV4 to TRBJ1-6; no definite D call. TRBJ1-6 is assigned to the ORF class and has an uncertain function. V dropped 4 bases and J dropped 5 bases, with 6 bases sitting between them. Germline V lookup: CDR1 LGHDT, CDR2 YNNKQL (reference sequence). This CDR3 comprises 13 residues. The covered CDR3 bases are TGTGCCAGCAGCTTTCAAAATAATTCGCCCCTCTAC. Translation gives CASSFQNNSPLY. The complete CDR3 reads CASSFQNNSPLYF.

Of note for this clone: Gene and germline names: mouse. The CDR3 DNA, read in part, is TGTGCCAGCTCCCCCGACGAGGGCTACACAGAAGTCTTC. It yields the protein CASSPDEGYTEVF. The full-length CDR3 reads as CASSPDEGYTEVFF. The chain recombines TRBV12-1 with TRBJ1-1, with D uncertain. Read data end 1 residue before the CDR3 end; the end is taken from the germline J gene. Per germline, CDR1 SGHSN and CDR2 HYEKVE. Trimming left V 4 bases short and J 3 bases short, with 14 bases between. The CDR3 extends over 14 amino acids.

This clone has only one observation. Genes and germline are mouse. The read comes to an end 1 residue before the CDR3 does, leaving the germline J gene to fill in the end. This rearrangement joins TRBV13-2 to TRBJ2-5, with 10 bases that match TRBD2. Germline assignment: CDR1 NNHNN and CDR2 SYGAGS (reference sequence). The CDR3 is 15 residues long. Trimming removed 0 bases from V and 6 bases from J; junction bases left unmatched: 4. Incomplete CDR3 DNA: TGTGCCAGCGGTGATGCGACTGGGGGGATTGACACCCAGTAC. It translates to CASGDATGGIDTQY. The entire CDR3 reads CASGDATGGIDTQYF.

This clone was observed a handful of times. Gene names denote mouse genes. The sequence runs out 1 residue before the end of the CDR3; the remainder is reconstructed from the germline J gene. The gene calls are TRBV13-3 and TRBJ2-1; D ambiguous. Germline V gives CDR1 NNHDY, CDR2 SYVADS. This CDR3 spans 11 amino acids. The germline V and J ends were trimmed by 2 bases and 7 bases, with 4 bases remaining between them. CDR3 DNA (partial): TGTGCCAGCAGTGACCGAGCTGAGCAGTTC. Its translation is CASSDRAEQF. The full CDR3 protein is CASSDRAEQFF.